This T cell receptor beta chain was retrieved from a study of T cell repertoires in aging, cancer and after chemotherapy (dated by TCRdb to about 2019). General notes on the study: The donors fell into six age groups ranging from 30 or younger to 70 or older, and each group had at least three individuals. In the hematological group, paired pre- and post-chemotherapy samples were obtained from chronic lymphocytic leukemia patients treated with fludarabine- or bendamustine-based regimens. The full dataset contained roughly 9 million TCR reads. To examine immunoaging and T cell reconstitution after chemotherapy, the study profiled TCR beta repertoires in peripheral blood from healthy donors and cancer patients. Alongside 95 healthy donors serving as a reference group, the cohort included roughly 220 cancer patients, of whom some 91 had hematological cancers and 124 had solid cancers. Overall results and qualifications from the work: Untreated patients with hematological or solid cancers showed significantly lower blood TCR diversity and higher clonality than age-matched healthy donors. In both cancer cohorts, median generation probability rose over the chemotherapy interval, which suggests that the repertoire was reconstituted through rebound thymic output. According to the authors, the repertoire data do not permit conclusions about immunological memory after chemotherapy. Lymphoid organ infiltration was present in hematological cancer patients, and this infiltration may itself impair thymic emigration or peripheral T cell expansion. In healthy donors, the drop in TCR diversity with age came mainly from a loss of richness, whereas in cancer patients a loss of evenness also played a part.

Concerning this clonotype: No cognate antigen has been identified for it. A much larger clone differs from this one at a single base, so this may be a read error.

Instead of sorted cells or RNA, genomic DNA extracted from peripheral blood served as the source for amplifying TCR beta rearrangements. Multiplex touch-down PCR with a mixed TRB-A/B primer pool was used to amplify rearranged TRB sequences covering the V, D and J segments. Illumina adapters and sample indices were added to the amplicons in two consecutive PCR reactions performed with Phusion HS II polymerase. The amplicons were purified from gel with the NucleoSpin Gel and PCR Clean-up kit and then assessed with Qubit and an Agilent 2100 Bioanalyzer. Sequencing of libraries was carried out on an Illumina MiSeq in 600-cycle, single-indexed, paired-end runs. In the paper's pipeline: MiXCR versions 2.12 and 3.0.5 were used to process the TRB sequences. Each unique CDR3 nucleotide sequence was counted as one clone, and only productive sequences with at least two reads were retained. Shannon diversity, evenness, clonality (one minus evenness), and alpha-parameterized diversity profiles from alpha 0 to 5 were included as repertoire metrics. Generation probabilities of clones in paired pre- and post-chemotherapy samples were computed with the IGoR algorithm. The public reads were quality trimmed at Q25 with fastp and then assembled into clones with MiXCR by TCRdb, keeping productive beta chains. Merged by CDR3 protein, the rows form single entries marked with the most common genes and DNA. The V and J calls here are based on TCRdb, not the publication. Within this sample are roughly 12,000 distinct CDR3 sequences, with around a quarter of them counted one time only. The top ten constitute approximately 10% of the sample.

Source material: blood. The sequence was collected from a human donor with a blood cancer.

The nucleotide sequence is TGTGCCAGCAGGCGTCGCGGGGGCGTCTACACCTTC. It codes for CASRRRGGVYTF. Rearrangement joined TRBV12-3 or TRBV12-4 to TRBJ1-2, and the D gene may be TRBD1, 6 bases matching. Taken from cysteine to phenylalanine, the CDR3 has 12 residues. The kept DNA is CDR3 alone, 36 bases in frame from the first base. V and J are truncated by 6 bases and 10 bases respectively, leaving an intervening sequence of 15 bases.